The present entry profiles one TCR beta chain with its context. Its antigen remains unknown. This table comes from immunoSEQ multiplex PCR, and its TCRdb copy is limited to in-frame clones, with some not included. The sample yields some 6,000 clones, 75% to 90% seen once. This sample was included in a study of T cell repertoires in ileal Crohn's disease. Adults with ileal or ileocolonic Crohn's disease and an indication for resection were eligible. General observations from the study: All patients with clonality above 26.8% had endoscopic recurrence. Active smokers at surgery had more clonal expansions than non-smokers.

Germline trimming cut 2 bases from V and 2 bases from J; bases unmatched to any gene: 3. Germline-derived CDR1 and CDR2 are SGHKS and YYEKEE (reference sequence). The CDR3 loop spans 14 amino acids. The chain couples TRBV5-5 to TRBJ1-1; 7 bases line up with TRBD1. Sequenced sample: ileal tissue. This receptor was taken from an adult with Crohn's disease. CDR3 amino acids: CASSLGGFNTEAFF. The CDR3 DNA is TGTGCCAGCAGCTTAGGGGGCTTTAACACTGAAGCTTTCTTT.